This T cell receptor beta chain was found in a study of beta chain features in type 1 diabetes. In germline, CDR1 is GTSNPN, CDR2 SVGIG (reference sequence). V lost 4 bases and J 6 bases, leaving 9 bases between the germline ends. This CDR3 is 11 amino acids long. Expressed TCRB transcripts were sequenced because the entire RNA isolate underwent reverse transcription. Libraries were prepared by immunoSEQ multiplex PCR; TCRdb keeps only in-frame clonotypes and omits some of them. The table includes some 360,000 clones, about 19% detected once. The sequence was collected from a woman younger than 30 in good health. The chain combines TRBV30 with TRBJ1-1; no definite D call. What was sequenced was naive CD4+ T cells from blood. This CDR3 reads CAWNREAEAFF. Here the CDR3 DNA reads TGTGCCTGGAATCGGGAGGCTGAAGCTTTCTTT.